The 15 T cell receptor beta chains presented below share a single source sample, sequenced in a study of CD8+ T cells in alopecia areata. Treatment here: oral pan-JAK inhibitor, 5-10 mg twice daily. Extracted RNA was reverse transcribed, and the resulting cDNA served as sequencing template. Libraries were prepared by immunoSEQ multiplex PCR; TCRdb keeps only in-frame clonotypes and omits some of them. The table records roughly 120,000 clones, about half of them present only once. The sample here was CD4+ T cells sorted from blood, taken at week 4, from a patient treated with tofacitinib. The receptor set was obtained from a human donor with alopecia areata.

The chain employs TRBV12-5 and TRBJ2-3; no clear D. The CDR3 contains 12 residues. Germline assignment: CDR1 LGHNT and CDR2 FRNRAP. The ends were cut back, 6 bases at V and 0 bases at J, with 4 bases in the middle. The DNA for the CDR3 is TGTGCTAGTGGATCGAGCACAGATACGCAGTATTTT. Translation gives CASGSSTDTQYF.

The sample holds many counts of this clone. V gene TRBV18 combines with J gene TRBJ1-4; 9 bases map to TRBD1. Trimming removed 3 bases from V and 7 bases from J; junction bases left unmatched: 0. The CDR3 spans 13 residues. Germline CDR1 reads KGHSH; CDR2 reads LQKENI. CDR3 sequence: CASSPDRGEKLFF. CDR3 coding DNA: TGTGCCAGCTCACCGGACAGGGGTGAAAAACTGTTTTTT.

The chain has TRBV5-1 and TRBJ1-1, with D uncertain. CDR1 is SGHRS and CDR2 is YFSETQ in the germline V gene. This CDR3 spans 16 amino acids. The V and J ends lost 0 bases and 6 bases respectively, with 18 bases between them. Here the CDR3 reads CASSLDWYEQMPEAFF. The DNA of the CDR3 is TGCGCCAGCAGCTTGGATTGGTACGAACAAATGCCTGAAGCTTTCTTT.

The rearrangement links TRBV4-1 to TRBJ2-7; D might be TRBD2 (7 bases). CDR3 length: 15 residues. Germline V gives CDR1 MGHRA, CDR2 YSYEKL. V was shortened by 4 bases and J by 2 bases, with 15 bases between the two germline ends. CDR3 region: CASSLLGGATYEQYF. The CDR3 DNA reads as TGCGCCAGCAGCCTCCTGGGGGGGGCGACCTACGAGCAGTACTTC.

The chain uses TRBV2 and TRBJ2-1; D is uncertain. This CDR3 has 10 residues. V shed 5 bases and J shed 9 bases, with 5 bases lying between them. CDR1 and CDR2 (germline): SNHLY, FYNNEI. The CDR3 protein is CASSIVEQFF. DNA for the CDR3: TGTGCCAGCAGTATAGTTGAGCAGTTCTTC.

This clone has only a few counts. The chain has TRBV29-1 and TRBJ2-3; D call uncertain. Germline CDR1 SQVTM, CDR2 ANQGSEA. The V end lost 5 bases, the J end lost 1 base, and 13 bases lay between the germline ends. CDR3 length: 14 residues. CDR3 sequence reads: CSVTTIYGTDTQYF. Here the CDR3 DNA reads TGCAGCGTTACTACCATTTATGGCACAGATACGCAGTATTTT.

The chain has TRBV2 and TRBJ2-6, with TRBD1 as a possible D gene (6 bases). Trimming cost V 3 bases and J 1 base, with 7 bases left between them. CDR1 is SNHLY, CDR2 FYNNEI, per germline. The CDR3 is made up of 15 amino acids. The CDR3 here is CASSETGSGANVLTF. The CDR3 bases are TGTGCCAGCAGTGAGACAGGATCTGGGGCCAACGTCCTGACTTTC.

This clone was detected only a few times. The V gene is TRBV30, the J gene TRBJ2-2; D remains unclear. CDR1 and CDR2 from the germline V gene are GTSNPN and SVGIG (reference sequence). The V and J ends lost 0 bases and 2 bases respectively, with 7 bases between them. The CDR3 spans 14 residues. Here the CDR3 reads CAWSVSTNTGELFF. The CDR3 DNA is TGTGCCTGGAGTGTGAGCACTAACACCGGGGAGCTGTTTTTT.

The genes are TRBV19 and TRBJ1-5; D is uncertain. Germline loops: CDR1 LNHDA, CDR2 SQIVND (reference sequence). V dropped 7 bases and J dropped 0 bases, with 13 bases sitting between them. This CDR3 is 15 amino acids long. This CDR3 reads CASKTQVASNQPQHF. Here the CDR3 DNA reads TGTGCCAGTAAAACCCAGGTTGCTAGCAATCAGCCCCAGCATTTT.

The V and J genes are TRBV6-1 and TRBJ2-3, with D possibly being TRBD2 (5 bases). This CDR3 spans 12 amino acids. Germline V gene data show CDR1 as MNHNS and CDR2 as SASEGT. With 4 bases removed from V and 4 bases from J, the gap between germline ends came to 6 bases. CDR3 amino acids: CASSVGADTQYF. The CDR3 DNA sequence: TGTGCCAGCAGTGTCGGGGCAGATACGCAGTATTTT.

This clone was counted a few times. The chain employs TRBV19 and TRBJ1-5; no clear D. V lost 9 bases and J lost 4, with 10 bases in between. The CDR3 sequence is 12 residues long. CDR1 LNHDA and CDR2 SQIVND come from the germline V gene (reference sequence). CDR3 in amino acids: CASGLLNQPQHF. CDR3 sequence (DNA): TGTGCCAGCGGTTTGTTGAATCAGCCCCAGCATTTT. Full variable domain (remainder filled in from reference TRBV19 and TRBJ1-5): DGGITQSPKYLFRKEGQNVTLSCEQNLNHDAMYWYRQDPGQGLRLIYYSQIVNDFQKGDIAEGYSVSREKKESFPLTVTSAQKNPTAFYLCASGLLNQPQHFGDGTRLSIL.

The genes are TRBV6-6 and TRBJ2-3; 9 bases agree with TRBD1. The V and J ends lost 6 bases and 4 bases, in that order; junction bases with no gene match: 5. The germline V gene has CDR1 MNHNY and CDR2 SVGAGI (reference sequence). The CDR3 spans 14 residues. CDR3 region: CASSRTGAPDTQYF. Written as DNA, the CDR3 is TGTGCCAGCAGCAGGACAGGGGCCCCAGATACGCAGTATTTT.

The chain links TRBV25-1 to TRBJ2-2, with 7 nucleotides matching TRBD1. Per germline, CDR1 MGHDK and CDR2 SYGVNS. This CDR3 spans 14 amino acids. The J segment lost 4 bases and the V segment lost 2 bases, leaving 1 base of the junction unmatched. The CDR3 here is CASSEPGGTGELFF. The CDR3 nucleotides read TGTGCCAGCAGTGAACCAGGGGGCACCGGGGAGCTGTTTTTT.

There are a few counts of this clone. The chain recombines TRBV5-1 with TRBJ2-1; D may correspond to TRBD1 or TRBD2 (6 bases each). Germline CDR1 reads SGHRS; CDR2 reads YFSETQ. V was cut by 4 bases and J by 1 base, with 18 bases left in between. This CDR3 contains 17 residues. This chain's CDR3 is CASSDQFRGRSYNEQFF. The DNA of the CDR3 is TGCGCCAGCAGCGATCAATTTCGGGGGCGGTCCTACAATGAGCAGTTCTTC.

This clone showed up just a few times. The V gene is TRBV29-1, the J gene TRBJ2-3; maybe TRBD1 (6 bases). V was trimmed by 6 bases and J by 5 bases, leaving 15 bases between them. Per the germline V gene, CDR1 is SQVTM and CDR2 is ANQGSEA. The CDR3 length is 13 residues. Here the CDR3 DNA reads TGCAGCGTAGGCAAGGACAGTGGAGATACGCAGTATTTT. Translation gives CSVGKDSGDTQYF.